This TCR beta chain was sequenced for a study of T cell responses to AZD1222 COVID-19 vaccine. As to this clone: As yet, its antigen is unknown.

Sequencing used immunoSEQ multiplex PCR; TCRdb keeps in-frame clones, though not all of them. Found here are under 170,000 clones, about nine tenths of them singletons; the top ten hold 3% to 3.5%. Germline V gene sequence: CDR1 SGDLS, CDR2 YYNGEE. The length of the CDR3 is 16 residues. V lost 4 bases to trimming and J lost 2 bases; unmatched junction nucleotides: 6. Study outcomes and limitations: The study found Spike-specific TCR breadth and depth rose after two AZD1222 doses.

The V call is TRBV9, the J call TRBJ2-5; 12 nucleotides agree with TRBD2. The source is an adult who received the AZD1222 COVID-19 vaccine. Here the sequenced sample was peripheral blood, taken 28 days after the second AZD1222 dose. The CDR3, as DNA: TGTGCCAGCAGCCTCAGGACTAGCGGGATACAAGAGACCCAGTACTTC. Residues: CASSLRTSGIQETQYF.